The 27 T cell receptor beta chains reported below all come from one sample, sequenced in a study of T cell responses to AZD1222 COVID-19 vaccine. Sequencing was performed with immunoSEQ multiplex PCR; in TCRdb, only in-frame clones are kept and a portion is missing. Among about 130,000 clones listed, roughly 85% were seen once. This specimen was peripheral blood, taken 28 days after the second dose of the MenACWY control vaccine. These receptors all come from an adult who received the MenACWY meningococcal vaccine as a control.

The J gene is TRBJ1-2, the V gene TRBV24-1, with D maybe TRBD1 (6 bases). Per the germline V gene, CDR1 is KGHDR and CDR2 is SFDVKD. The CDR3 length is 13 residues. Trimming took 2 bases from V and 4 from J, leaving 7 bases between them. CDR3 bases: TGTGCCACCAGTGATTCGACAGGCTATGGCTACACCTTC. It is translated as CATSDSTGYGYTF.

The table lists this clone with a count of one. The chain uses TRBV7-2 and TRBJ1-1; the D is unclear. The V gene lost 0 bases and the J gene lost 9 bases, with 8 bases spanning the gap. Germline V gene lookup returns CDR1 SGHTA and CDR2 FQGNSA. The CDR3 contains 12 residues. CDR3: CASSLAETQAFF. CDR3 in DNA: TGTGCCAGCAGCTTAGCCGAGACCCAAGCTTTCTTT.

This clone was seen a few times. CDR3 coding DNA: TGTGCCAGCTTCCCTGGAAACACCATATATTTT. This encodes CASFPGNTIYF. This chain joins TRBV6-5 and TRBJ1-3; no definite D call. Germline V gives CDR1 MNHEY, CDR2 SVGAGI. V gave up 8 bases and J gave up 2 bases, with 4 bases separating them. This CDR3 is 11 amino acids long.

The CDR3, as DNA: TGTGCCAGCAGCTCATCTAGCGGGAGTGACGATGAGCAGTTCTTC. Translation gives CASSSSSGSDDEQFF. The gene calls are TRBV5-4 and TRBJ2-1, with TRBD2 identical over 10 bases. This CDR3 is 15 amino acids long. The trim removed 3 bases at V and 8 bases at J, leaving 8 bases unmatched. CDR1 is SGHNT, CDR2 YYREEE, per germline (reference sequence).

This chain uses TRBV7-9 with TRBJ1-1, with D hard to call. Per germline, CDR1 SEHNR and CDR2 FQNEAQ (reference sequence). V gave up 1 base and J gave up 0 bases, with 6 bases separating them. The CDR3 is 14 amino acids. Here the CDR3 reads CASSLGQMNTEAFF. The CDR3, as DNA: TGTGCCAGCAGCTTAGGACAAATGAACACTGAAGCTTTCTTT.

This clone occurred a few times. V gene TRBV4-1 combines with J gene TRBJ1-2, with D unresolved. The CDR3 sequence is 13 residues long. The germline V gene has CDR1 MGHRA and CDR2 YSYEKL. Trimming shortened V by 3 bases and J by 7 bases, and 12 bases separated the two germline ends. Here the CDR3 reads CASSQTGFGGYTF. CDR3 DNA: TGCGCCAGCAGCCAGACGGGATTCGGTGGCTACACCTTC.

This chain links TRBV6-5 with TRBJ2-7, with unresolved D. The CDR3 consists of 12 residues. Germline CDR1 is MNHEY and CDR2 is SVGAGI. Between the trimmed V and J ends, which lost 6 bases and 2 bases, there was a span of 8 bases. CDR3 residues: CASRTEPYEQYV. The CDR3 DNA reads as TGTGCCAGCAGGACTGAGCCCTACGAGCAGTACGTC.

The genes are TRBV24-1 and TRBJ1-2; 7 bases are shared with TRBD1. Looked up from germline, CDR1 is KGHDR and CDR2 is SFDVKD. CDR3 length: 14 amino acids. V shed 4 bases, J shed 6 bases, and the junction held 7 bases outside the gene matches. CDR3 nucleotides: TGTGCCACCAGTGACCCTGGGACAGCCGATGGCTACACCTTC. Protein: CATSDPGTADGYTF.

The chain links TRBV19 to TRBJ1-1; D remains ambiguous. From germline, CDR1 is LNHDA and CDR2 SQIVND (reference sequence). The CDR3 has 13 amino acids. The germline V and J ends were trimmed by 2 bases and 1 base, with 5 bases remaining between them. The CDR3 is CASSIQRNTEAFF. For the CDR3, the DNA is TGTGCCAGTAGTATACAAAGGAACACTGAAGCTTTCTTT. Combining the CDR3 with reference TRBV19 and TRBJ1-1 gives the whole variable domain DGGITQSPKYLFRKEGQNVTLSCEQNLNHDAMYWYRQDPGQGLRLIYYSQIVNDFQKGDIAEGYSVSREKKESFPLTVTSAQKNPTAFYLCASSIQRNTEAFFGQGTRLTVV.

The chain employs TRBV2 and TRBJ2-5, with 9 bases lining up with TRBD2. The CDR3 length is 15 residues. CDR1 is SNHLY, CDR2 FYNNEI, per germline. V trimming: 6 bases; J trimming: 4 bases; junction bases outside the gene matches: 9. The CDR3 coding sequence is TGTGCCAGCAGAAGGAGCGGGGGGCCCGGAGAGACCCAGTACTTC. Translated: CASRRSGGPGETQYF.

Only one count was recorded for this clone. The chain carries TRBV28 and TRBJ2-1; D remains unclear. The germline V and J ends were trimmed by 3 bases and 0 bases, with 9 bases remaining between them. This CDR3 has 15 residues. Germline assignment: CDR1 MDHEN and CDR2 SYDVKM. The CDR3 DNA is TGTGCCAGCAGTTTTTGGGGTTCCTCCTACAATGAGCAGTTCTTC. As protein: CASSFWGSSYNEQFF.

The V call is TRBV27, the J call TRBJ1-1; 9 positions agree with TRBD1. The CDR3 has 14 residues. V lost 5 bases to trimming and J lost 8 bases; unmatched junction nucleotides: 9. Per the germline V gene, CDR1 is MNHEY and CDR2 is SMNVEV (reference sequence). The CDR3 DNA follows: TGTGCCAGCAGTCCACCGGGACAGGGTGGGGAAGCTTTCTTT. This codes for CASSPPGQGGEAFF.

The gene calls are TRBV6-5 and TRBJ1-5; no firm D call. The CDR3 spans 15 residues. Germline V gene lookup returns CDR1 MNHEY and CDR2 SVGAGI. V was clipped by 5 bases and J by 2 bases, with 13 bases between them. CDR3 nucleotides: TGTGCCAGCAGTAAAAGCGAGGTTGGCAATCAGCCCCAGCATTTT. Translated: CASSKSEVGNQPQHF.

The rearrangement links TRBV18 to TRBJ1-6; TRBD1 agrees at 8 bases. CDR1 and CDR2 (germline): KGHSH, LQKENI. Trimming removed 0 bases from V and 9 bases from J; junction bases left unmatched: 10. The CDR3 is made up of 17 amino acids. CDR3 loop: CASSPPSGQGLGSPLHF. The DNA of the CDR3 is TGTGCCAGCTCACCACCGTCTGGACAGGGCCTAGGTTCACCCCTCCACTTT.

This chain uses TRBV21-1 with TRBJ1-6. TRBV21-1 is listed as a pseudogene. The CDR3 spans 20 residues. The CDR3 is CASSKAAQPSYALHNSPLHF. The CDR3 coding sequence is TGTGCCAGCAGCAAAGCCGCTCAGCCATCCTACGCTCTCCATAATTCACCCCTCCACTTT.

The V call is TRBV14, the J call TRBJ2-7; TRBD2 might be the D (5 bases). The V and J ends lost 0 bases and 4 bases respectively, with 19 bases between them. Germline assignment: CDR1 SGHDN and CDR2 FVKESK. This CDR3 is built from 17 residues. CDR3 DNA: TGTGCCAGCAGCCAAGATAGGCGGGCACGAAGGTCGTACGAGCAGTACTTC. Encoded protein: CASSQDRRARRSYEQYF.

V gene TRBV4-3 combines with J gene TRBJ1-1, with unresolved D. Germline V gene sequence: CDR1 LGHNA, CDR2 YSLEER. There are 17 residues in the CDR3. V dropped 0 bases and J dropped 0 bases, with 14 bases sitting between them. The CDR3 spells CASSQEKIYRLNTEAFF. CDR3 nucleotides: TGCGCCAGCAGCCAAGAAAAGATTTATAGGCTGAACACTGAAGCTTTCTTT.

This chain links TRBV6-5 with TRBJ1-1, with TRBD1 matching 8 bases. The CDR3 loop spans 14 amino acids. The germline V gene has CDR1 MNHEY and CDR2 SVGAGI. V lost 6 bases and J lost 2; bases outside the gene matches: 5. DNA for the CDR3: TGTGCCAGCAGGAAGACAGGGGCCAACACTGAAGCTTTCTTT. Translating it yields CASRKTGANTEAFF.

The chain has TRBV5-6 and TRBJ2-5; the match to TRBD2 covers 8 bases. Trimming removed 6 bases from V and 7 bases from J; junction bases left unmatched: 5. This CDR3 comprises 12 residues. Germline V gene lookup returns CDR1 SGHDT and CDR2 YYEEEE. CDR3 region: CASTPGGLTQYF. The CDR3 nucleotides read TGTGCCAGCACCCCGGGGGGGTTGACCCAGTACTTC.

As concerns this clone: Mismatch with germline at one junction end may stem from a read error. CDR3 in DNA: TGTGCCAGCAGCCTAGCTGGGGCCAACGTCCTGACTTTC. This gives the protein CASSLAGANVLTF. The J gene is TRBJ2-6, the V gene TRBV7-9; D gene uncertain. Germline V gives CDR1 SEHNR, CDR2 FQNEAQ (reference sequence). The length of the CDR3 is 13 residues.

The chain recombines TRBV7-2 with TRBJ2-3, with 7 nucleotides matching TRBD2. The CDR3 length is 15 residues. Germline V lookup: CDR1 SGHTA, CDR2 FQGNSA. The V and J ends lost 5 bases and 4 bases, in that order; junction bases with no gene match: 9. The CDR3 bases are TGTGCCAGCAGCCCGGGGCGGGCGGGAGCAGATACGCAGTATTTT. This gives the protein CASSPGRAGADTQYF.

V is TRBV4-1 and J is TRBJ2-1; 9 nucleotides align to TRBD1. Germline CDR1 MGHRA, CDR2 YSYEKL. Trimming removed 3 bases from V and 9 bases from J; junction bases left unmatched: 12. The CDR3 contains 16 residues. The CDR3 nucleotides read TGCGCCAGCAGCCACGAACCGGGACAGGGTAAAGGTGAGCAGTTCTTC. Amino acids: CASSHEPGQGKGEQFF.

The chain uses TRBV5-4 and TRBJ1-1; D perhaps matches TRBD1 (6 bases). CDR1 is SGHNT, CDR2 YYREEE, per germline (reference sequence). There are 14 residues in the CDR3. The ends were cut back, 7 bases at V and 4 bases at J, with 17 bases in the middle. CDR3 sequence (DNA): TGTGCCAGCCGCCGGAGGGGGGGTGCCACTGAAGCTTTCTTT. The encoded protein is CASRRRGGATEAFF.

This clone occurred a few times. The rearrangement uses TRBV6-6 and TRBJ2-2; D may be TRBD1 (6 bases). This CDR3 is built from 13 residues. V was clipped by 6 bases and J by 3 bases, with 8 bases between them. From germline, CDR1 is MNHNY and CDR2 SVGAGI (reference sequence). The CDR3 DNA follows: TGTGCCAGCAGAAACAGGGACACCGGGGAGCTGTTTTTT. It codes for CASRNRDTGELFF.

The rearrangement joins TRBV9 to TRBJ2-7; no reliable D call. CDR3 size: 13 residues. Germline lookup yields CDR1 SGDLS and CDR2 YYNGEE. Trimming pared 3 bases from V and 0 bases from J, leaving 7 bases between. CDR3 sequence reads: CASSETSSYEQYF. The CDR3 coding sequence is TGTGCCAGCAGCGAGACCAGCTCCTACGAGCAGTACTTC.

The chain joins TRBV7-2 to TRBJ2-5; D is perhaps TRBD2 (5 bases). CDR3 length equals 14 residues. The germline gives CDR1 SGHTA, CDR2 FQGNSA. The germline V and J ends were trimmed by 5 bases and 4 bases, with 14 bases remaining between them. This chain's CDR3 is CASSPVRGPETQYF. CDR3 sequence (DNA): TGTGCCAGCAGCCCCGTTCGAGGGCCAGAGACCCAGTACTTC.

V is TRBV10-3 and J is TRBJ1-1, with unresolved D. Trimming took 7 bases from V and 3 from J, leaving 15 bases between them. CDR1 is ENHRY, CDR2 SYGVKD, per germline. This CDR3 is built from 14 residues. The CDR3 bases are TGTGCCATCACCTCACGTATCGGGGACACTGAAGCTTTCTTT. It yields the protein CAITSRIGDTEAFF.